This T cell receptor (beta chain) stems from a study of beta chain features in type 1 diabetes. Overall study findings and caveats: Type 1 diabetes patients had moderately but significantly shorter TCRB CDR3s in all four CD4+ subsets.

The CDR3 loop spans 13 amino acids. The V and J ends lost 1 base and 7 bases respectively, with 8 bases between them. CDR1 is LGHNA, CDR2 YSLEER, per germline. The isolated RNA, all of it, was reverse transcribed, so expressed TCRB transcripts were what got sequenced. Sequenced naive, central memory and regulatory T cell samples produced an average of about 3.57 million reads. Measured with immunoSEQ multiplex PCR; TCRdb has only the in-frame clones, and not every one. The sample contains approximately 360,000 clones, 10% to 15% of which appear only once. This clone was observed a handful of times. Its antigen is not known.

The J gene is TRBJ1-5, the V gene TRBV4-3, with no clear D. The clonotype was recovered from a woman aged 18-29 years with type 1 diabetes. The material sequenced was naive CD4+ T cells from blood. DNA for the CDR3: TGCGCCAGCAGCCAAGCCCCCGGGCAGCCCCAGCATTTT. This encodes CASSQAPGQPQHF.